This TCR beta chain was observed in a study of cytomegalovirus exposure and HLA in healthy donors. Study-level background: Researchers found that more than 70% of 350 to 500 genotyped donors fell within the Caucasian-associated ancestry cluster.

Vbeta (60) and Jbeta (13) primers were used in the PCR. The repertoire was sequenced with immunoSEQ multiplex PCR; TCRdb's copy has only in-frame clones and lacks some. The top ten hold approximately 1.7% of the sample, which has roughly 220,000 clones, approximately 70% seen once. Donors were ostensibly healthy at sampling, although undocumented immune exposures were probable. Overall study findings and caveats: V- and J-gene trimming in TCR beta was tied to a missense DCLRE1C variant by an analysis performed later.

Unmatched junction bases numbered 6, after V lost 2 bases and J lost 6 bases. The CDR3 extends over 14 amino acids. Germline CDR1 and CDR2: GTSNPN and SVGIG (reference sequence). This clone has a handful of counts. What it recognizes is unknown. This TCR came from a woman in her 30s in good health and CMV-seronegative. V usage is TRBV30 and J usage is TRBJ2-2; the match to TRBD1 covers 7 bases. The sample comprised PBMCs. The chain's CDR3 is CAWSSTGWAGELFF. The CDR3 bases are TGTGCCTGGAGTTCGACAGGGTGGGCCGGGGAGCTGTTTTTT.